These 22 T cell receptor beta chains were all obtained from the same sample, sequenced in a study of identical twins. TCRdb re-called the 5' RACE reads with MiXCR, one entry per CDR3 protein. The sample records roughly 470,000 distinct CDR3 sequences, 13% to 15% being singletons. This sample also belongs to another study, concerning yellow fever vaccine responses in identical twins.

The sequenced sample was CD4+ T cells sorted from blood. The receptors were gathered from a woman younger than 35 in good health.

The sample holds many counts of this clonotype. The chain combines TRBV20-1 with TRBJ2-5, with D tentatively TRBD1 or TRBD2 (5 bases each). The CDR3 has 15 amino acids. CDR1 is DFQATT, CDR2 SNEGSKA, per germline (reference sequence). V lost 6 bases to trimming and J lost 5 bases, with 22 bases between them. The CDR3 bases are TGCAGTGCAAAAAAGGGCCCCTCTTGGGGGGAGACCCAGTACTTC. Translated: CSAKKGPSWGETQYF.

V gene TRBV7-2 combines with J gene TRBJ2-3, with 7 bases matching TRBD2. CDR1 and CDR2 from the germline V gene are SGHTA and FQGNSA. V lost 5 bases to trimming and J lost 2 bases; unmatched junction nucleotides: 10. This CDR3 contains 16 residues. The CDR3 nucleotides are TGTGCCAGCAGCCCCGGGACTAAAGCTTACACAGATACGCAGTATTTT. Translated, it gives CASSPGTKAYTDTQYF.

This clonotype was observed a few times. This rearrangement joins TRBV7-2 to TRBJ2-2, with a possible D match to TRBD2 (6 bases). V was pared by 5 bases and J by 5 bases, with 15 bases between. The germline V gene has CDR1 SGHTA and CDR2 FQGNSA. CDR3 size: 15 residues. CDR3: CASSRTRAGTGELFF. CDR3 DNA sequence: TGTGCCAGCAGCCGTACACGCGCGGGGACCGGGGAGCTGTTTTTT.

V and J are TRBV5-1 and TRBJ1-4; D remains ambiguous. This CDR3 has 15 residues. Germline V gene sequence: CDR1 SGHRS, CDR2 YFSETQ. V was clipped by 4 bases and J by 1 base, with 11 bases between them. The CDR3 coding sequence is TGCGCCAGCAGCCCGCTGGGTGGAACTAATGAAAAACTGTTTTTT. Translation gives CASSPLGGTNEKLFF.

This clonotype was seen a few times. This chain connects TRBV20-1 to TRBJ2-5; D is tentatively TRBD1 or TRBD2 (5 bases each). The CDR3 runs to 11 residues. V lost 3 bases and J 4 bases, leaving 6 bases between the germline ends. Germline-derived CDR1 and CDR2 are DFQATT and SNEGSKA (reference sequence). CDR3 sequence: CSASGGETQYF. CDR3 sequence (DNA): TGCAGTGCTAGTGGGGGAGAGACCCAGTACTTC.

This clonotype showed up many times. J is TRBJ2-5 and V is TRBV7-9, with TRBD1 matching over 10 bases. This CDR3 spans 15 amino acids. The junction had 7 bases not matched to a gene; V was cut back by 5 bases and J by 4 bases. Germline V gene sequence: CDR1 SEHNR, CDR2 FQNEAQ (reference sequence). DNA of the CDR3: TGTGCCAGCAGCACGGGGACAGGGGAGGGAGAGACCCAGTACTTC. Its translation is CASSTGTGEGETQYF.

This clonotype was counted between two and nine times. The chain uses TRBV12-3 or TRBV12-4 and TRBJ2-5; 13 bases are shared with TRBD2. V gave up 8 bases and J gave up 1 base; unmatched junction bases: 1. This CDR3 is built from 14 residues. The CDR3, as DNA: TGTGCCAGCCGGACTAGCGGGAGCCAAGAGACCCAGTACTTC. Its translation: CASRTSGSQETQYF.

The J gene is TRBJ2-1, the V gene TRBV5-6, with D unresolved. Germline CDR1 SGHDT, CDR2 YYEEEE. This CDR3 is built from 15 residues. Deletions cut 0 bases from V and 0 bases from J, with 7 bases between. The CDR3 nucleotides read TGTGCCAGCAGCTTGGGACATCACTCCTACAATGAGCAGTTCTTC. Residues: CASSLGHHSYNEQFF.

This clonotype was seen a few times. This chain's CDR3 is CASSNPGQLYYEQYF. The CDR3 DNA sequence: TGTGCCAGCAGCAATCCGGGACAGCTTTACTACGAGCAGTACTTC. The chain uses TRBV21-1 and TRBJ2-7; no DNA check was done on the table's D call, TRBD1. TRBV21-1 is annotated as a pseudogene. The CDR3 is 15 amino acids.

This clonotype was detected a few times. The chain recombines TRBV3-1 with TRBJ1-1; no reliable D call. The V end lost 7 bases, the J end lost 1 base, and 13 bases lay between the germline ends. This CDR3 has 14 amino acids. Germline CDR1 reads LGHDT; CDR2 reads YNNKEL (reference sequence). CDR3 amino acids: CASTKGIGNTEAFF. CDR3 DNA sequence: TGTGCCAGCACCAAAGGCATAGGGAACACTGAAGCTTTCTTT.

This chain joins TRBV29-1 and TRBJ1-1; D might be TRBD1 (6 bases). The germline gives CDR1 SQVTM, CDR2 ANQGSEA. The CDR3 covers 12 residues. Trimming shortened V by 7 bases and J by 4 bases, and 13 bases separated the two germline ends. As DNA, the CDR3 is TGCAGCGGCGGGGGCGAGGGCACTGAAGCTTTCTTT. Translation: CSGGGEGTEAFF.

The genes are TRBV10-3 and TRBJ2-3, with D possibly matching TRBD1 (5 bases). The germline V gene has CDR1 ENHRY and CDR2 SYGVKD. Deletions cut 8 bases from V and 2 bases from J, with 11 bases between. This CDR3 is 13 amino acids long. The CDR3 region is CAIGQAPTDTQYF. The CDR3 DNA is TGTGCCATCGGACAAGCCCCCACAGATACGCAGTATTTT.

V usage is TRBV19 and J usage is TRBJ1-5; D uncertain. The CDR3 covers 14 residues. V gave up 2 bases and J gave up 6 bases, with 11 bases separating them. In germline, CDR1 is LNHDA, CDR2 SQIVND (reference sequence). The DNA for the CDR3 is TGTGCCAGTAGTATATCCACCTCACCTCAGCCCCAGCATTTT. Protein product: CASSISTSPQPQHF. The complete variable domain, with remaining parts taken from reference TRBV19 and TRBJ1-5, reads DGGITQSPKYLFRKEGQNVTLSCEQNLNHDAMYWYRQDPGQGLRLIYYSQIVNDFQKGDIAEGYSVSREKKESFPLTVTSAQKNPTAFYLCASSISTSPQPQHFGDGTRLSIL.

In its sample, this clonotype was seen a few times. V is TRBV2 and J is TRBJ1-5; unclear D gene. The CDR3 totals 15 residues. Germline lookup yields CDR1 SNHLY and CDR2 FYNNEI. V dropped 6 bases and J dropped 0 bases, with 12 bases sitting between them. CDR3 nucleotide sequence: TGTGCCAGCAGCCCTGAGGCGTATAGCAATCAGCCCCAGCATTTT. Translating it yields CASSPEAYSNQPQHF.

This clonotype appeared a single time. The chain is built from TRBV24-1 and TRBJ2-5; TRBD2 agrees at 8 bases. V trimming: 1 base; J trimming: 4 bases; junction bases outside the gene matches: 1. The length of the CDR3 is 14 residues. CDR1 KGHDR and CDR2 SFDVKD come from the germline V gene. The DNA of the CDR3 is TGTGCCACCAGTGATTTCACTAGCGGAGAGACCCAGTACTTC. Protein: CATSDFTSGETQYF.

Many counts were recorded for this clonotype. This chain links TRBV5-1 with TRBJ1-2, with 12 nucleotides matching TRBD1. J was trimmed by 8 bases and V by 4 bases; bases with no gene match: 6. The germline V gene has CDR1 SGHRS and CDR2 YFSETQ. The CDR3 contains 14 residues. The CDR3 sequence: CASSPGTGGEGYTF. DNA of the CDR3: TGCGCCAGCAGCCCCGGGACAGGGGGCGAAGGCTACACCTTC.

This clonotype was counted at least ten times. The gene calls are TRBV7-2 and TRBJ1-5; 9 bases are a match to TRBD1. J was trimmed by 2 bases and V by 0 bases; bases with no gene match: 2. The CDR3 spans 16 residues. The germline V gene has CDR1 SGHTA and CDR2 FQGNSA. CDR3 sequence reads: CASSLARTGGNQPQHF. CDR3 nucleotide sequence: TGTGCCAGCAGCTTAGCGCGGACAGGGGGCAATCAGCCCCAGCATTTT.

This chain uses TRBV7-9 with TRBJ2-1; TRBD2 matches 11 bases. Germline CDR1 SEHNR, CDR2 FQNEAQ (reference sequence). The CDR3 runs 17 residues. V trimming: 1 base; J trimming: 1 base; junction bases outside the gene matches: 3. In nucleotides, the CDR3 is TGTGCCAGCAGCTTAGGGGGACTAGCGGTTTCCTACAATGAGCAGTTCTTC. Translated: CASSLGGLAVSYNEQFF.

The table lists this clonotype with a few counts. V and J are TRBV20-1 and TRBJ2-7; weak D call: TRBD2 (6 bases). Germline CDR1 is DFQATT and CDR2 is SNEGSKA (reference sequence). The CDR3 is 14 amino acids. The V and J ends lost 6 bases and 6 bases respectively, with 21 bases between them. CDR3 protein: CSAPLGTRRLEQYF. The CDR3, as DNA: TGCAGTGCGCCATTGGGGACTCGACGTCTCGAGCAGTACTTC.

A few counts support this clonotype. V and J are TRBV30 and TRBJ1-2; D ambiguous. Germline V gene lookup returns CDR1 GTSNPN and CDR2 SVGIG (reference sequence). The ends were cut back, 1 base at V and 7 bases at J, with 16 bases in the middle. CDR3 size: 14 residues. The CDR3 protein is CAWSAHRGQGGYTF. CDR3 bases: TGTGCCTGGAGTGCCCATCGGGGTCAAGGTGGCTACACCTTC.

Ten or more counts support this clonotype. J is TRBJ2-3 and V is TRBV12-3 or TRBV12-4, with D possibly matching TRBD2 (5 bases). The CDR3 loop spans 13 amino acids. Trimming pared 6 bases from V and 6 bases from J, leaving 13 bases between. The CDR3 bases are TGTGCCAGCAGAGGGAGTACTGTCGATACGCAGTATTTT. It yields the protein CASRGSTVDTQYF.

The table lists this clonotype with a few counts. V and J are TRBV20-1 and TRBJ2-1; the match to TRBD2 covers 7 bases. CDR1 is DFQATT, CDR2 SNEGSKA, per germline (reference sequence). The CDR3 length is 14 residues. V lost 5 bases, J lost 8 bases, and 12 bases stayed unmatched. The CDR3 protein is CSAFASGARDEQFF. CDR3 nucleotide sequence: TGCAGTGCTTTCGCTAGCGGAGCAAGGGATGAGCAGTTCTTC.